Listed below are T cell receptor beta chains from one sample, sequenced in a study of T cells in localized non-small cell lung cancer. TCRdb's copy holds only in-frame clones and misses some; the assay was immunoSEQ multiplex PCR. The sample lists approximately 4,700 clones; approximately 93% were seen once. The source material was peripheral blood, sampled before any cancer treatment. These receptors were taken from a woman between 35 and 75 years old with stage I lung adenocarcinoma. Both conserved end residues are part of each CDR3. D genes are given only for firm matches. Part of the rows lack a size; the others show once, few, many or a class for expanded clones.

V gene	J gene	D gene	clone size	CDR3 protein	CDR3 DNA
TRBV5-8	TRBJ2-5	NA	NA	CASSLYRLRETQYF	TGTGCCAGCAGCTTGTACAGGCTGAGGGAGACCCAGTACTTC
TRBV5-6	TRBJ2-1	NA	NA	CASSLDRDYNEQFF	TGTGCCAGCAGCCTGGACCGGGATTACAATGAGCAGTTCTTC
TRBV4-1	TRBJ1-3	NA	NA	CASSQEESLDRRNTIYF	TGCGCCAGCAGCCAAGAAGAAAGTTTGGACAGAAGGAACACCATATATTTT
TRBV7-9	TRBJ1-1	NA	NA	CASSRSTSSNTEAFF	TGTGCCAGCAGTCGGTCGACAAGTAGCAACACTGAAGCTTTCTTT
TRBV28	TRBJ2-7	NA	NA	CASSPHSTYEQYF	TGTGCCAGCAGTCCCCATTCGACATACGAGCAGTACTTC
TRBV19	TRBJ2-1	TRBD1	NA	CATRTTGTGDEQFF	TGTGCCACCCGGACGACCGGGACAGGGGATGAGCAGTTCTTC
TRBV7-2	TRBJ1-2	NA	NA	CASSLSGRNYGYTF	TGTGCCAGCAGCTTATCCGGGCGCAACTATGGCTACACCTTC
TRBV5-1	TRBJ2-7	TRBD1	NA	CASRLAGGTGVYEQYF	TGCGCCAGCAGATTAGCCGGTGGGACAGGGGTATACGAGCAGTACTTC
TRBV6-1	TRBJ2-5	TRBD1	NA	CASSEATGGGETQYF	TGTGCCAGCAGTGAAGCGACAGGGGGGGGCGAGACCCAGTACTTC
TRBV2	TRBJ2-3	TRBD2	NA	CASSERGTSGSTDTQYF	TGTGCCAGCAGTGAAAGGGGGACTAGCGGGAGCACAGATACGCAGTATTTT
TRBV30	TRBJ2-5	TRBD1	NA	CAWSRQGQETQYF	TGTGCCTGGAGTAGACAGGGGCAAGAGACCCAGTACTTC
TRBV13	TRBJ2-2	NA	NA	CASSLSGRYLNTGELFF	TGTGCCAGCAGCTTATCCGGCAGATACTTGAACACCGGGGAGCTGTTTTTT
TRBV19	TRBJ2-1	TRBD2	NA	CASLGLADNEQFF	TGTGCCAGCCTAGGACTAGCGGACAATGAGCAGTTCTTC
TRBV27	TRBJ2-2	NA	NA	CASSSDSNTGELFF	TGTGCCAGCAGTTCGGACTCCAACACCGGGGAGCTGTTTTTT
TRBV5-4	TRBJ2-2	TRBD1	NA	CASSLRTGPNTGELFF	TGTGCCAGCAGCCTTCGGACAGGGCCTAACACCGGGGAGCTGTTTTTT
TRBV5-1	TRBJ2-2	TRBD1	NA	CASSLQTGDTGELFF	TGCGCCAGCAGCCTACAGACAGGGGACACCGGGGAGCTGTTTTTT
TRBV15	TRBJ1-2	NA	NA	CATSRGLLDRKGNGYTF	TGTGCCACCAGCAGGGGACTCCTAGACAGGAAAGGAAATGGCTACACCTTC
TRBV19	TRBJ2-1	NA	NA	CASSMDVSSYNEQFF	TGTGCCAGTAGTATGGACGTTAGCTCCTACAATGAGCAGTTCTTC
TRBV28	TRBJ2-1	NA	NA	CASSVPKGHNEQFF	TGTGCCAGCAGTGTTCCCAAGGGGCACAATGAGCAGTTCTTC
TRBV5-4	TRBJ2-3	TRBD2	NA	CASSWGLDRTDTQYF	TGTGCCAGCAGCTGGGGACTAGATAGGACAGATACGCAGTATTTT
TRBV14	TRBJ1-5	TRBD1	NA	CASSRSEGANQPQHF	TGTGCCAGCAGCCGTTCGGAGGGGGCGAATCAGCCCCAGCATTTT
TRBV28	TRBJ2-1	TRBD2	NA	CASSLTSGYNEQFF	TGTGCCAGCAGTCTAACTAGCGGGTACAATGAGCAGTTCTTC
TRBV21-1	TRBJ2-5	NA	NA	CASSREPGTGGGGETQYF	TGTGCCAGCAGCAGGGAGCCGGGGACAGGGGGAGGAGGAGAGACCCAGTACTTC
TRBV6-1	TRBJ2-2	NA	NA	CASSRLAGELFF	TGTGCCAGCAGTAGACTGGCCGGGGAGCTGTTTTTT
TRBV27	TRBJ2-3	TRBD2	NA	CASSLKREKDTQYF	TGTGCCAGCAGTTTAAAGCGGGAGAAAGATACGCAGTATTTT
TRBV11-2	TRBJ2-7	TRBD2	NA	CASSLRREWYEQYF	TGTGCCAGCAGCTTACGGCGGGAGTGGTACGAGCAGTACTTC
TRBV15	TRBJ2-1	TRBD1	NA	CATSRRTGESDEQFF	TGTGCCACCAGCAGGAGGACAGGGGAAAGTGATGAGCAGTTCTTC
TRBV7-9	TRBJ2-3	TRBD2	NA	CASSLGLAGITDTQYF	TGTGCCAGCAGCTTAGGACTAGCGGGCATCACAGATACGCAGTATTTT
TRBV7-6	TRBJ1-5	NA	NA	CASSHHRESQPQHF	TGTGCCAGCAGCCACCACAGGGAAAGTCAGCCCCAGCATTTT
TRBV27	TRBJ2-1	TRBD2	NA	CASSVSGSDEQFF	TGTGCCAGCAGTGTTAGCGGGAGCGATGAGCAGTTCTTC
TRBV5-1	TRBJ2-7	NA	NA	CASSPSAGIGYEQYF	TGCGCCAGCAGCCCCTCTGCGGGAATAGGGTACGAGCAGTACTTC
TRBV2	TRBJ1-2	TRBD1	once	CASRGQSSWYGYTF	TGTGCCAGCAGGGGACAGTCGTCTTGGTATGGCTACACCTTC
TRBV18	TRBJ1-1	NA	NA	CASSQKIDSEAFF	TGTGCCAGCTCACAGAAAATCGACAGTGAAGCTTTCTTT
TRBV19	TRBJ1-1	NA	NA	CASSIAGTTLNTEAFF	TGTGCCAGTAGTATAGCTGGGACGACCCTGAACACTGAAGCTTTCTTT
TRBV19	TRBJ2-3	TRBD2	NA	CASSIESGRAAGTDTQYF	TGTGCCAGTAGTATTGAAAGCGGGAGGGCCGCGGGCACAGATACGCAGTATTTT
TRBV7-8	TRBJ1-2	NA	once	CASSLGTAGGYTF	TGTGCCAGCAGCTTAGGCACCGCCGGTGGCTACACCTTC
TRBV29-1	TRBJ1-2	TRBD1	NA	CSGGTAPNYGYTF	TGCAGCGGTGGGACAGCCCCCAACTATGGCTACACCTTC
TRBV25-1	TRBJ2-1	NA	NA	CASSSSGDEQFF	TGTGCCAGCAGTTCGTCGGGAGATGAGCAGTTCTTC
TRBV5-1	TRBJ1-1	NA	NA	CASSPTENTEAFF	TGCGCCAGCAGCCCCACAGAGAACACTGAAGCTTTCTTT
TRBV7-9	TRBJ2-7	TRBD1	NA	CASSPQWGTEYYEQYF	TGTGCCAGCAGTCCCCAGTGGGGGACAGAATACTACGAGCAGTACTTC
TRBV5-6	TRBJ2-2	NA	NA	CASSFDPGSYGELFF	TGTGCCAGCAGCTTCGATCCGGGTTCCTACGGGGAGCTGTTTTTT
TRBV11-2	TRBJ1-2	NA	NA	CASSLPGLRGYTF	TGTGCCAGCAGCTTACCAGGGTTGAGGGGCTACACCTTC